This T cell receptor (beta chain) was sequenced in a study of CD8 T cells in ankylosing spondylitis. Findings and caveats of the study: Disease-linked clones bore a CD8+ phenotype, appearing relatively rarely in peripheral blood. Significant enrichment of disease-linked clones was reportedly seen in matched ankylosing spondylitis synovial fluid. What seemed typical of ankylosing spondylitis blood was a TCR beta motif built from under 10 highly homologous variants.

5'-RACE, quantitative and with molecular barcodes, yielded the TCR beta libraries. A single record per CDR3 protein comes from TCRdb applying MiXCR to the 5' RACE reads. The table lists around 490,000 distinct CDR3 sequences, less than 6% of them singletons. There are 18 residues in the CDR3. V lost 0 bases, J lost 3 bases, and 13 bases stayed unmatched. The V gene's germline CDR1 is SGHAT and CDR2 FQDESV (reference sequence). This clonotype was recorded at least ten times. Its target is not known. The sequenced sample was blood, either unsorted or a sorted T cell fraction (not recorded which). The V gene is TRBV11-1, the J gene TRBJ1-2; TRBD1 matches at 7 bases. This clonotype was sampled from a male donor with ankylosing spondylitis. CDR3 nucleotides: TGTGCCAGCAGCTTAGCAGCTCGCGGGGTAGGGACAGACTATGGCTACACCTTC. This encodes CASSLAARGVGTDYGYTF.